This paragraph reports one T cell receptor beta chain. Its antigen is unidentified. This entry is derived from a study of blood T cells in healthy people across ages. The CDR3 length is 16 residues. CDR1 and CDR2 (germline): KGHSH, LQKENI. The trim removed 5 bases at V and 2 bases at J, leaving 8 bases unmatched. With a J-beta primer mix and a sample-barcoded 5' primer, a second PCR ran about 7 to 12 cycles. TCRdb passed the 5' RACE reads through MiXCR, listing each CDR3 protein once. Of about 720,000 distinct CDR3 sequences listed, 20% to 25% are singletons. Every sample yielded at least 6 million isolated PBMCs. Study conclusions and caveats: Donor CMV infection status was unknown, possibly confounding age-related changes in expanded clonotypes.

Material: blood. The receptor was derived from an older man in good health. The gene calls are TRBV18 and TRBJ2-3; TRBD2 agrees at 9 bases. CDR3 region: CASSSSAGGNTDTQYF. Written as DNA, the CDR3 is TGTGCCAGCTCATCATCAGCGGGGGGAAACACAGATACGCAGTATTTT.